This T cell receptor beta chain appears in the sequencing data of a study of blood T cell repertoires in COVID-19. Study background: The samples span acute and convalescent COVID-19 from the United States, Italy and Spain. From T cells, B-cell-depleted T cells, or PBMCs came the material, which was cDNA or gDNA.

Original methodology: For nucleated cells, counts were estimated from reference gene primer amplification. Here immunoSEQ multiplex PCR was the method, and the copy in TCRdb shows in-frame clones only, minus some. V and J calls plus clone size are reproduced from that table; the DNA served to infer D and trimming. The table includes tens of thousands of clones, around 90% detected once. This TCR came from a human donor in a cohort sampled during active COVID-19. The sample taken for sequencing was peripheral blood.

The CDR3 here is CASSLVDEQYF. As DNA, the CDR3 is TGTGCCAGCAGTCTAGTTGACGAGCAGTACTTC. The J gene is TRBJ2-7, the V gene TRBV2, with D uncertain. CDR1 and CDR2 from the germline V gene are SNHLY and FYNNEI. The CDR3 contains 11 residues. Trimming pared 5 bases from V and 5 bases from J, leaving 7 bases between.